Included here is one T cell receptor (beta chain) sequence, with context. Primers used in a second PCR of roughly 7 to 12 cycles were a sample-barcoded 5' primer and a J-beta primer mix. TCRdb recomputed calls from the 5' RACE reads with MiXCR, one row per CDR3 protein. Of about 580,000 distinct CDR3 sequences in the sample, roughly 48% are singletons; the top ten hold around 23%. This sample was taken from a study of blood T cells in healthy people across ages. CDR1 is SGDLS and CDR2 is YYNGEE in the germline V gene. This CDR3 region has 16 residues. The TCR sequence derives from a man older than 75 in good health. Sequenced sample: blood. The chain employs TRBV9 and TRBJ2-1; TRBD1 aligns across 12 bases. The J call may be incorrect, as the DNA end agrees better with TRBJ2-7. The CDR3 region is CASSGGTGGFYNEQYF. The CDR3, as DNA: TGTGCCAGCAGCGGGGGGACAGGGGGCTTCTACAATGAGCAGTACTTC.